The 30 T cell receptor beta chains reported below all come from one sample, sequenced in a study of T-cell reconstitution after alpha-beta-depleted transplantation in children. Molecular barcoding with unique molecular identifiers was used for the TCRbeta library. Each CDR3 protein is one row after TCRdb ran MiXCR on the PCR reads. This table has 140,000 or so distinct CDR3 sequences, roughly 9% appearing once. Source: PBMCs, mostly from graft donor cells, taken 180 days after TCRalphabeta/CD19-depleted stem cell transplant. These TCRs come from a female patient between 2 and 15 years old who had a stem cell transplant for congenital amegakaryocytic thrombocytopenia, so the T cells may come from the graft donor.

This clonotype was found a few times. This rearrangement joins TRBV5-6 to TRBJ2-7, with D possibly matching TRBD1 (7 bases). This CDR3 spans 13 amino acids. Trimming shortened V by 1 base and J by 6 bases, and 11 bases separated the two germline ends. Germline loops: CDR1 SGHDT, CDR2 YYEEEE. CDR3 sequence: CASSLSRGAEQYF. Written as DNA, the CDR3 is TGTGCCAGCAGCTTGTCCAGGGGGGCCGAGCAGTACTTC. The full variable domain, in which reference TRBV5-6 and TRBJ2-7 provide the parts outside the CDR3, is DAGVTQSPTHLIKTRGQQVTLRCSPKSGHDTVSWYQQALGQGPQFIFQYYEEEERQRGNFPDRFSGHQFPNYSSELNVNALLLGDSALYLCASSLSRGAEQYFGPGTRLTVT.

V is TRBV4-2 and J is TRBJ1-5; unclear D gene. Germline CDR1 reads LGHNA; CDR2 reads YNFKEQ. The CDR3 totals 16 residues. V gave up 0 bases and J gave up 5 bases, with 14 bases separating them. CDR3 sequence: CASSQDYRPAYQPQHF. The CDR3 bases are TGTGCCAGCAGCCAAGACTATCGGCCGGCCTATCAGCCCCAGCATTTT.

This clonotype was recorded many times. This chain uses TRBV6-2 or TRBV6-3 with TRBJ2-7; D remains unclear. Germline V lookup: CDR1 MNHEY, CDR2 SVGEGT. CDR3 length: 11 residues. Trimming cost V 5 bases and J 3 bases, with 5 bases left between them. In DNA form, the CDR3 reads TGTGCCAGCAGTATGAGCTACGAGCAGTACTTC. This sequence encodes CASSMSYEQYF.

This rearrangement joins TRBV28 to TRBJ2-1; 10 nucleotides match TRBD2. The V and J ends lost 2 bases and 8 bases, in that order; junction bases with no gene match: 9. CDR1 and CDR2 (germline): MDHEN, SYDVKM. CDR3 length: 16 residues. The CDR3 spells CASSLIPSGSKDEQFF. CDR3 coding DNA: TGTGCCAGCAGTTTAATACCTAGCGGGAGTAAGGATGAGCAGTTCTTC.

This clonotype was observed at least ten times. This chain connects TRBV20-1 to TRBJ2-7; tentatively, D is TRBD2 (6 bases). The CDR3 spans 12 residues. Germline V gives CDR1 DFQATT, CDR2 SNEGSKA (reference sequence). The CDR3 DNA follows: TGCACAGCCGGGGGACCTCATTACGAGCAGTACTTC. Translated: CTAGGPHYEQYF.

This chain connects TRBV18 to TRBJ2-3, with D unclear. Germline CDR1 and CDR2: KGHSH and LQKENI. CDR3 size: 13 residues. V lost 2 bases to trimming and J lost 2 bases, with 5 bases between them. The CDR3 DNA is TGTGCCAGCTCACCAGGGATCACAGATACGCAGTATTTT. Translating gives CASSPGITDTQYF. Full variable domain (missing parts from reference TRBV18 and TRBJ2-3): NAGVMQNPRHLVRRRGQEARLRCSPMKGHSHVYWYRQLPEEGLKFMVYLQKENIIDESGMPKERFSAEFPKEGPSILRIQQVVRGDSAAYFCASSPGITDTQYFGPGTRLTVL.

This clonotype was picked up many times. CDR3 residues: CASGLAGGLDTGELFF. The CDR3 DNA follows: TGCGCCAGCGGACTAGCGGGAGGTTTAGACACCGGGGAGCTGTTTTTT. This chain connects TRBV4-1 to TRBJ2-2, with 14 bases that match TRBD2. J lost 3 bases, V lost 8 bases, and 5 bases had no gene match. This CDR3 has 16 amino acids. From germline, CDR1 is MGHRA and CDR2 YSYEKL.

The chain is built from TRBV12-3 or TRBV12-4 and TRBJ2-3; TRBD1 aligns across 8 bases. V shed 11 bases, J shed 7 bases, and the junction held 14 bases outside the gene matches. The CDR3 totals 14 residues. The CDR3 protein is CAFSFWTGSNTQYF. Written as DNA, the CDR3 is TGTGCCTTCAGTTTTTGGACAGGGTCAAATACGCAGTATTTT.

In this sample, this clonotype turned up once. Possible read error: a much larger clone is one base away. The V call is TRBV28, the J call TRBJ2-1; the D is unclear. Germline V gives CDR1 MDHEN, CDR2 SYDVKM. CDR3 size: 14 residues. V was clipped by 7 bases and J by 4 bases, with 14 bases between them. CDR3 region: CASTPKVAYNEQFF. The CDR3 nucleotides read TGTGCCAGCACCCCCAAGGTGGCTTACAATGAGCAGTTCTTC. The variable domain in full, completed from reference TRBV28 and TRBJ2-1, reads DVKVTQSSRYLVKRTGEKVFLECVQDMDHENMFWYRQDPGLGLRLIYFSYDVKMKEKGDIPEGYSVSREKKERFSLILESASTNQTSMYLCASTPKVAYNEQFFGPGTRLTVL.

This clonotype was observed a handful of times. The chain couples TRBV7-9 to TRBJ2-2; D remains ambiguous. V was clipped by 7 bases and J by 6 bases, with 6 bases between them. CDR3 size: 11 residues. The germline V gene encodes CDR1 SEHNR and CDR2 FQNEAQ (reference sequence). The CDR3 spells CASTHPGELFF. The CDR3 region has the DNA TGTGCCAGCACCCACCCCGGGGAGCTGTTTTTT.

The rearrangement uses TRBV15 and TRBJ2-1; either TRBD1 or TRBD2 may supply D (5 bases each). The germline V gene encodes CDR1 LNHNV and CDR2 YYDKDF (reference sequence). Trimming cost V 5 bases and J 13 bases, with 15 bases left between them. The CDR3 runs to 12 residues. The CDR3 DNA sequence: TGTGCCACCAGCGGTGATGGGGGACCCCAGTTCTTC. It codes for CATSGDGGPQFF.

A remark on this clonotype: A much larger clone differs by one base, so this may be a read error. This chain joins TRBV9 and TRBJ2-1; TRBD1 is a possible D gene (6 bases). The CDR3 is 14 residues long. The germline V gene has CDR1 SGDLS and CDR2 YYNGEE. CDR3 region: CASSGQVNYNEQLF. The CDR3 DNA follows: TGTGCCAGCAGCGGACAGGTGAACTACAATGAGCAGTTATTC.

There are many counts of this clonotype. The chain joins TRBV12-3 or TRBV12-4 to TRBJ2-3, with a tentative D call TRBD2 (5 bases). Trimming left V 1 base short and J 2 bases short, with 16 bases between. The CDR3 covers 17 residues. CDR3 amino acids: CASSLGTWLAPTDTQYF. In DNA, the CDR3 is TGTGCCAGCAGTTTAGGGACGTGGCTAGCCCCCACAGATACGCAGTATTTT.

This clonotype was observed a few times. The chain carries TRBV5-5 and TRBJ2-7, with D tentatively TRBD2 (6 bases). V was pared by 0 bases and J by 0 bases, with 10 bases between. Germline V CDR1 and CDR2: SGHKS, YYEKEE (reference sequence). The CDR3 is 15 residues long. The CDR3 DNA is TGTGCCAGCAGCTTGGTTGGGACTCACTCCTACGAGCAGTACTTC. Amino acids: CASSLVGTHSYEQYF.

This clonotype was seen repeatedly, ten times or more. This rearrangement joins TRBV25-1 to TRBJ2-7, with 7 bases identical to TRBD1. This CDR3 spans 13 amino acids. V lost 7 bases, J lost 3 bases, and 6 bases stayed unmatched. Germline CDR1 and CDR2: MGHDK and SYGVNS. CDR3 DNA: TGTGCCAGCAAGCGAGGGACAGACTACGAGCAGTACTTC. It is translated as CASKRGTDYEQYF.

The rearrangement joins TRBV28 to TRBJ2-7; D is unresolved. Germline lookup yields CDR1 MDHEN and CDR2 SYDVKM. The CDR3 spans 15 residues. V was pared by 5 bases and J by 2 bases, with 16 bases between. The CDR3 DNA sequence: TGTGCCAGCAGTCCAGGCGGCAGGAGAACCTACGAGCAGTACTTC. Translated: CASSPGGRRTYEQYF.

This clonotype has at least ten counts. The gene calls are TRBV5-1 and TRBJ2-2; no clear D. There are 13 residues in the CDR3. Germline CDR1 is SGHRS and CDR2 is YFSETQ. V gave up 5 bases and J gave up 5 bases, with 10 bases separating them. CDR3 coding DNA: TGCGCCAGCAGTCCGGGTTTAACCGGGGAGCTGTTTTTT. Amino acids: CASSPGLTGELFF.

The sample holds many counts of this clonotype. The CDR3 DNA follows: TGTGCCAGCTCACCACCGGCCGGATGGGACTATGGCTACACCTTC. The encoded protein is CASSPPAGWDYGYTF. The chain couples TRBV18 to TRBJ1-2; D call uncertain. This CDR3 has 15 residues. Germline assignment: CDR1 KGHSH and CDR2 LQKENI. V was pared by 0 bases and J by 3 bases, with 11 bases between.

This clonotype came up many times. The rearrangement joins TRBV28 to TRBJ1-2, with D perhaps matching TRBD1 (6 bases). This CDR3 has 14 residues. Germline CDR1 and CDR2: MDHEN and SYDVKM. V dropped 2 bases and J dropped 8 bases, with 15 bases sitting between them. CDR3 loop: CASSLVGQGYGYTF. The CDR3 nucleotides are TGTGCCAGCAGTTTAGTTGGTCAGGGGTACGGCTACACCTTC.

This clonotype was detected many times. The chain employs TRBV29-1 and TRBJ2-2; D unresolved. The CDR3 sequence is 14 residues long. Trimming took 5 bases from V and 1 from J, leaving 11 bases between them. The germline V gene encodes CDR1 SQVTM and CDR2 ANQGSEA. CDR3 nucleotide sequence: TGCAGCGTTCGAAATCCGGGGAACACCGGGGAGCTGTTTTTT. It translates to CSVRNPGNTGELFF.

This clonotype was found a few times. The gene calls are TRBV11-3 and TRBJ1-5, with TRBD1 matching 9 bases. CDR3 length: 14 residues. Unmatched junction bases numbered 0, after V lost 1 base and J lost 5 bases. Germline loops: CDR1 SGHNT, CDR2 YENEEA. This chain's CDR3 is CASSLGTGDQPQHF. The CDR3 DNA is TGTGCCAGCAGCTTAGGGACAGGGGATCAGCCCCAGCATTTT.

This clonotype was seen at least ten times. This chain links TRBV20-1 with TRBJ2-7, with 11 bases that match TRBD2. The germline gives CDR1 DFQATT, CDR2 SNEGSKA (reference sequence). V lost 3 bases to trimming and J lost 3 bases; unmatched junction nucleotides: 7. There are 15 residues in the CDR3. The CDR3 spells CSASLAGGLFYEQYF. CDR3 coding DNA: TGCAGTGCTAGCCTAGCGGGAGGACTTTTCTACGAGCAGTACTTC.

This clonotype appeared many times. V usage is TRBV28 and J usage is TRBJ2-6; D possibly corresponds to TRBD2 (6 bases). The V end lost 11 bases, the J end lost 0 bases, and 14 bases lay between the germline ends. The CDR3 loop spans 15 amino acids. The V gene's germline CDR1 is MDHEN and CDR2 SYDVKM. In DNA form, the CDR3 reads TGTGCCTGTGCGCGGGGAATCTCTGGGGCCAACGTCCTGACTTTC. Its protein is CACARGISGANVLTF.

This clonotype was recorded many times. The CDR3 loop reads CASSTKPTGFEQYF. CDR3 in DNA: TGTGCCAGTAGTACGAAACCGACAGGTTTCGAGCAGTACTTC. The J gene is TRBJ2-7, the V gene TRBV19, with a tentative D call TRBD1 (6 bases). V lost 4 bases and J 6 bases, leaving 16 bases between the germline ends. The CDR3 totals 14 residues. Germline V gives CDR1 LNHDA, CDR2 SQIVND (reference sequence).

At least ten counts were recorded for this clonotype. The chain links TRBV29-1 to TRBJ2-7, with 8 bases identical to TRBD1. Germline CDR1 SQVTM, CDR2 ANQGSEA. This CDR3 spans 12 amino acids. Trimming took 7 bases from V and 4 from J; bases not matched to a gene: 6. The CDR3 nucleotides read TGCAGCGCAGTCCAGGGGGCGTACGAGCAGTACTTC. Amino acids: CSAVQGAYEQYF.

Many counts were recorded for this clonotype. The chain recombines TRBV5-1 with TRBJ2-1; 13 bases are shared with TRBD2. V was pared by 3 bases and J by 5 bases, with 5 bases of the junction left unmatched. This CDR3 contains 16 residues. CDR1 is SGHRS and CDR2 is YFSETQ in the germline V gene. The CDR3 loop is CASSSLAGGPNNEQFF. The CDR3 bases are TGCGCCAGCAGCTCACTAGCGGGAGGGCCGAACAATGAGCAGTTCTTC.

This clonotype was detected many times. This chain links TRBV20-1 with TRBJ2-2, with D maybe TRBD1 (5 bases). The CDR3 has 14 amino acids. Germline loops: CDR1 DFQATT, CDR2 SNEGSKA (reference sequence). Between the trimmed V and J ends, which lost 5 bases and 2 bases, there was a span of 12 bases. CDR3 sequence: CSAYRPFNTGELFF. DNA of the CDR3: TGCAGTGCTTACAGGCCATTCAACACCGGGGAGCTGTTTTTT.

This clonotype occurred many times. This sequence joins TRBV10-3 and TRBJ2-3; no reliable D call. Germline loops: CDR1 ENHRY, CDR2 SYGVKD. The CDR3 is made up of 14 amino acids. V lost 6 bases, J lost 1 base, and 11 bases lay in between. The CDR3 DNA is TGTGCCATCAGCGGACCGCCGGGCACAGATACGCAGTATTTT. This gives the protein CAISGPPGTDTQYF.

This clonotype was seen a few times. The chain links TRBV6-5 to TRBJ2-1, with 13 bases lining up with TRBD2. The CDR3 has 15 amino acids. V gave up 4 bases and J gave up 8 bases; unmatched junction bases: 5. Germline V gives CDR1 MNHEY, CDR2 SVGAGI. The CDR3 DNA reads TGTGCCAGCAGTTGGGGGACTAGCGGGGTCGATGAGCAGTTCTTC. It translates to CASSWGTSGVDEQFF.

This clonotype appeared a few times. This chain uses TRBV5-4 with TRBJ2-3, with 10 positions matching TRBD1. Germline trimming cut 2 bases from V and 5 bases from J; bases unmatched to any gene: 2. CDR1 and CDR2 from the germline V gene are SGHNT and YYREEE (reference sequence). The CDR3 runs 14 residues. The CDR3 reads CASSFGQGEDTQYF. The CDR3 region has the DNA TGTGCCAGCAGCTTCGGACAGGGGGAAGATACGCAGTATTTT.